This TCR beta chain comes out of a study of OX40 agonist ivuxolimab in advanced cancers. Assay used: immunoSEQ multiplex PCR; TCRdb lists only in-frame clones, some missing. This sample carries under 20,000 clones, 70% to 80% of them seen once, and the ten largest clones take 33%. The CDR3 is 16 amino acids. Germline CDR1 reads SEHNR; CDR2 reads FQNEAQ (reference sequence). V was cut by 4 bases and J by 1 base, with 16 bases left in between. Sequenced here: CD4+ or CD8+ T cells sorted from blood, sampled in a trial of the OX40 agonist ivuxolimab. The chain links TRBV7-9 to TRBJ1-1, with a tentative D call TRBD1 (5 bases). The TCR comes from an adult with an advanced solid tumor such as melanoma, head and neck, liver or kidney cancer. The CDR3 protein is CASSSGRGLGNTEAFF. The DNA for the CDR3 is TGTGCCAGCAGCTCGGGAAGGGGCTTGGGGAACACTGAAGCTTTCTTT.